One sample yielded the 23 T cell receptor beta chains listed below, sequenced in a study of long-term antiretroviral therapy in people with HIV. Investigators performed immunoSEQ version v3.0 at survey level. Clones were read by immunoSEQ multiplex PCR, and TCRdb kept only the in-frame ones, dropping some. The data contain about 18,000 clones, about 80% of them seen just once; the ten biggest clones take up approximately 15%. The source material was unsorted PBMCs, sampled 0.5 years before starting antiretroviral therapy. The receptors derive from a woman aged 45 to 65 with HIV.

The chain links TRBV28 to TRBJ1-5, with D possibly matching TRBD1 (6 bases). CDR3 length: 17 amino acids. The germline V gene has CDR1 MDHEN and CDR2 SYDVKM. The V end lost 5 bases, the J end lost 6 bases, and 23 bases lay between the germline ends. Written as DNA, the CDR3 is TGTGCCAGCAGTCCCTTAGCCGGGACAAGCTCCTTTCAGCCCCAGCATTTT. Translation: CASSPLAGTSSFQPQHF.

This chain joins TRBV25-1 and TRBJ2-1; a possible D gene is TRBD1 (5 bases). The germline CDR1 and CDR2 sequences are MGHDK and SYGVNS. V was pared by 7 bases and J by 7 bases, with 20 bases between. CDR3 size: 15 residues. The CDR3 nucleotides read TGTGCCAGCAACCTCAGGGTGCGAAGCGCGAATGAGCAGTTCTTC. It yields the protein CASNLRVRSANEQFF. The full variable domain, rest sourced from reference TRBV25-1 and TRBJ2-1, is EADIYQTPRYLVIGTGKKITLECSQTMGHDKMYWYQQDPGMELHLIHYSYGVNSTEKGDLSSESTVSRIRTEHFPLTLESARPSHTSQYLCASNLRVRSANEQFFGPGTRLTVL.

The rearrangement joins TRBV6-1 to TRBJ2-5; D might be TRBD1 (5 bases). The CDR3 length is 13 residues. Germline values: CDR1 MNHNS, CDR2 SASEGT. V was shortened by 8 bases and J by 0 bases, with 10 bases between the two germline ends. The CDR3 sequence is CASRQSYQETQYF. As DNA, the CDR3 is TGTGCCAGCCGACAGTCGTACCAAGAGACCCAGTACTTC.

Only a few counts were recorded for this clone. V gene TRBV6-1 combines with J gene TRBJ2-1; D uncertain. The CDR3 loop spans 13 amino acids. Germline lookup yields CDR1 MNHNS and CDR2 SASEGT. With 6 bases removed from V and 6 bases from J, the gap between germline ends came to 12 bases. This chain's CDR3 is CASRPGVTNEQFF. CDR3 nucleotides: TGTGCCAGCAGACCGGGCGTAACCAATGAGCAGTTCTTC.

This chain joins TRBV6-4 and TRBJ2-5; 7 bases map to TRBD1. J lost 2 bases, V lost 7 bases, and 13 bases had no gene match. This CDR3 contains 16 residues. Germline CDR1 is MRHNA and CDR2 is SNTAGT. CDR3 residues: CASIARQGKMQETQYF. CDR3 bases: TGTGCCAGCATTGCGCGACAGGGAAAGATGCAAGAGACCCAGTACTTC.

This clone occurred a few times. The chain employs TRBV6-5 and TRBJ1-3; D perhaps matches TRBD1 (5 bases). The CDR3 sequence is 15 residues long. With 5 bases removed from V and 8 bases from J, the gap between germline ends came to 19 bases. Germline CDR1 and CDR2: MNHEY and SVGAGI. The CDR3 loop reads CASSPRGNRADTIYF. CDR3 nucleotides: TGTGCCAGCAGTCCCCGGGGGAATCGTGCGGACACCATATATTTT.

The CDR3 region has the DNA TGTGCCAGCAGCCTAGGCGGGGGTGTCTACAATGAGCAGTTCTTC. Protein product: CASSLGGGVYNEQFF. The rearrangement links TRBV5-4 to TRBJ2-1; TRBD2 matches at 7 bases. The trim removed 4 bases at V and 3 bases at J, leaving 7 bases unmatched. CDR3 length: 15 residues. Germline values: CDR1 SGHNT, CDR2 YYREEE (reference sequence). Supplemented by reference TRBV5-4 and TRBJ2-1, the full variable domain reads ETGVTQSPTHLIKTRGQQVTLRCSSQSGHNTVSWYQQALGQGPQFIFQYYREEENGRGNFPPRFSGLQFPNYSSELNVNALELDDSALYLCASSLGGGVYNEQFFGPGTRLTVL.

The gene calls are TRBV29-1 and TRBJ1-3; D perhaps matches TRBD1 (5 bases). Germline V gene sequence: CDR1 SQVTM, CDR2 ANQGSEA. The V end was cut by 6 bases, the J end by 0 bases, with 15 bases between. The CDR3 is made up of 15 amino acids. DNA for the CDR3: TGCAGCGTCAGAGACGGGGGTCGCTCTGGAAACACCATATATTTT. Residues: CSVRDGGRSGNTIYF. Using reference TRBV29-1 and TRBJ1-3 for the parts outside the CDR3, the full variable domain is SAVISQKPSRDICQRGTSLTIQCQVDSQVTMMFWYRQQPGQSLTLIATANQGSEATYESGFVIDKFPISRPNLTFSTLTVSNMSPEDSSIYLCSVRDGGRSGNTIYFGEGSWLTVV.

This clone has just a few counts. The chain recombines TRBV9 with TRBJ1-5; D perhaps matches TRBD1 (6 bases). V was shortened by 4 bases and J by 4 bases, with 15 bases between the two germline ends. This CDR3 has 15 residues. In germline, CDR1 is SGDLS, CDR2 YYNGEE. The CDR3, as DNA: TGTGCCAGCAGCTCCCACAGGGCCCTTAATCAGCCCCAGCATTTT. Translating gives CASSSHRALNQPQHF.

This clone was detected only a few times. CDR3 loop: CASSLDRDTEAFF. DNA of the CDR3: TGCGCCAGCAGCTTGGACAGGGACACTGAAGCTTTCTTT. The V and J genes are TRBV5-1 and TRBJ1-1; the D gene is possibly TRBD1 (6 bases). Germline V gives CDR1 SGHRS, CDR2 YFSETQ. The CDR3 is 13 amino acids. V was pared by 0 bases and J by 3 bases, with 6 bases between.

This clone was detected only a few times. V and J are TRBV29-1 and TRBJ1-1, with D tentatively TRBD1 (6 bases). The CDR3 extends over 12 amino acids. CDR1 SQVTM and CDR2 ANQGSEA come from the germline V gene. The V end lost 5 bases, the J end lost 7 bases, and 14 bases lay between the germline ends. The CDR3 bases are TGCAGCGTTACAGGGCCCCCGGATGAAGCTTTCTTT. It yields the protein CSVTGPPDEAFF. Using reference TRBV29-1 and TRBJ1-1 for the parts outside the CDR3, the full variable domain is SAVISQKPSRDICQRGTSLTIQCQVDSQVTMMFWYRQQPGQSLTLIATANQGSEATYESGFVIDKFPISRPNLTFSTLTVSNMSPEDSSIYLCSVTGPPDEAFFGQGTRLTVV.

The V and J genes are TRBV7-7 and TRBJ1-4; a possible D gene is TRBD1 (5 bases). V was cut by 4 bases and J by 8 bases, with 11 bases left in between. Per the germline V gene, CDR1 is SSHAT and CDR2 is FNYEAQ (reference sequence). The CDR3 consists of 13 residues. This chain's CDR3 is CASSSRGGEKLFF. The DNA of the CDR3 is TGTGCCAGCAGCTCCCGGGGGGGGGAAAAACTGTTTTTT. Full variable domain (rest looked up from reference TRBV7-7 and TRBJ1-4): GAGVSQSPRYKVTKRGQDVTLRCDPISSHATLYWYQQALGQGPEFLTYFNYEAQPDKSGLPSDRFSAERPEGSISTLTIQRTEQRDSAMYRCASSSRGGEKLFFGSGTQLSVL.

This chain uses TRBV30 with TRBJ2-1, with a weak D call TRBD2 (5 bases). Germline-derived CDR1 and CDR2 are GTSNPN and SVGIG (reference sequence). The CDR3 has 12 amino acids. Deletions cut 5 bases from V and 4 bases from J, with 9 bases between. CDR3: CAWLPGYNEQFF. The DNA for the CDR3 is TGTGCCTGGCTCCCGGGGTACAATGAGCAGTTCTTC. Full variable domain (outside the CDR3, taken from reference TRBV30 and TRBJ2-1): SQTIHQWPATLVQPVGSPLSLECTVEGTSNPNLYWYRQAAGRGLQLLFYSVGIGQISSEVPQNLSASRPQDRQFILSSKKLLLSDSGFYLCAWLPGYNEQFFGPGTRLTVL.

Relative to its sample, this clone is medium-sized. Sequence at one end of the junction differs from germline and may be a read error. V gene TRBV2 combines with J gene TRBJ1-6, with 10 bases that match TRBD1. The CDR3 spans 13 residues. Looked up from germline, CDR1 is SNHLY and CDR2 is FYNNEI. The CDR3: CAGRQGANSPLHF. CDR3 coding DNA: TGTGCCGGCAGACAGGGGGCGAATTCACCCCTCCACTTT.

The chain carries TRBV11-2 and TRBJ2-1, with no clear D. This CDR3 is built from 16 residues. Trimming left V 5 bases short and J 0 bases short, with 14 bases between. Per the germline V gene, CDR1 is SGHAT and CDR2 is FQNNGV. As DNA, the CDR3 is TGTGCCAGCAGCGCGTCCGAGGCCAGCTCCTACAATGAGCAGTTCTTC. This encodes CASSASEASSYNEQFF. The whole variable domain, filled in from reference TRBV11-2 and TRBJ2-1, reads EAGVAQSPRYKIIEKRQSVAFWCNPISGHATLYWYQQILGQGPKLLIQFQNNGVVDDSQLPKDRFSAERLKGVDSTLKIQPAKLEDSAVYLCASSASEASSYNEQFFGPGTRLTVL.

The chain is built from TRBV27 and TRBJ1-1; D is unclear. Trimming pared 6 bases from V and 5 bases from J, leaving 16 bases between. The CDR3 extends over 14 amino acids. Germline V lookup: CDR1 MNHEY, CDR2 SMNVEV (reference sequence). This chain's CDR3 is CASRDLSGETEAFF. In DNA form, the CDR3 reads TGTGCCAGCAGAGATCTCTCGGGAGAGACTGAAGCTTTCTTT.

The chain uses TRBV13 and TRBJ1-1; unclear D gene. The V gene's germline CDR1 is PRHDT and CDR2 FYEKMQ (reference sequence). Trimming shortened V by 4 bases and J by 1 base, and 13 bases separated the two germline ends. The CDR3 is 15 amino acids. In DNA form, the CDR3 reads TGTGCCAGCAGCTCCCTCGACACAAAGAACACTGAAGCTTTCTTT. It specifies CASSSLDTKNTEAFF. Supplemented by reference TRBV13 and TRBJ1-1, the full variable domain reads AAGVIQSPRHLIKEKRETATLKCYPIPRHDTVYWYQQGPGQDPQFLISFYEKMQSDKGSIPDRFSAQQFSDYHSELNMSSLELGDSALYFCASSSLDTKNTEAFFGQGTRLTVV.

The rearrangement links TRBV7-9 to TRBJ2-5, with D tentatively TRBD1 or TRBD2 (5 bases each). This CDR3 has 12 residues. Germline assignment: CDR1 SEHNR and CDR2 FQNEAQ (reference sequence). Between the trimmed V and J ends, which lost 3 bases and 5 bases, there was a span of 7 bases. The CDR3 sequence is CASSFWGETQYF. The CDR3 nucleotides read TGTGCCAGCAGCTTTTGGGGGGAGACCCAGTACTTC.

V usage is TRBV5-1 and J usage is TRBJ1-2; weak D call: TRBD1 (5 bases). The ends were cut back, 0 bases at V and 4 bases at J, with 10 bases in the middle. The CDR3 loop spans 14 amino acids. Germline-derived CDR1 and CDR2 are SGHRS and YFSETQ. The CDR3 DNA follows: TGCGCCAGCAGCTTGGAACAGGTGCGCTATGGCTACACCTTC. Residues: CASSLEQVRYGYTF.

The V gene is TRBV27, the J gene TRBJ1-2, with 8 bases lining up with TRBD1. Germline V gives CDR1 MNHEY, CDR2 SMNVEV (reference sequence). The CDR3 has 14 amino acids. Unmatched junction bases numbered 6, after V lost 2 bases and J lost 7 bases. CDR3 nucleotide sequence: TGTGCCAGCAGTTTAGGCAGGGGGCTGAGTGGCTACACCTTC. Its protein is CASSLGRGLSGYTF.

This clone has only a few counts. The chain uses TRBV7-9 and TRBJ1-2, with a tentative D call TRBD1 (5 bases). Trimming removed 0 bases at V and 8 bases at J, with 13 bases between. Per germline, CDR1 SEHNR and CDR2 FQNEAQ (reference sequence). There are 14 residues in the CDR3. The chain's CDR3 is CASSLAQDTIGYTF. CDR3 DNA sequence: TGTGCCAGCAGCTTAGCTCAGGACACGATCGGCTACACCTTC.

This chain connects TRBV5-1 to TRBJ1-2; D uncertain. The germline CDR1 and CDR2 sequences are SGHRS and YFSETQ. This CDR3 has 14 residues. Trimming pared 1 base from V and 13 bases from J, leaving 20 bases between. The CDR3 here is CASSLSEGYSSITF. DNA for the CDR3: TGCGCCAGCAGCTTGTCAGAAGGGTATAGTTCTATCACCTTC.

This chain uses TRBV29-1 with TRBJ2-1; 9 nucleotides agree with TRBD1. V shed 6 bases, J shed 7 bases, and the junction held 16 bases outside the gene matches. In germline, CDR1 is SQVTM, CDR2 ANQGSEA. This CDR3 region has 16 residues. The CDR3 DNA sequence: TGCAGCGTGGCCGGTCGAGGGGACAGGGCGCTGAATGAGCAGTTCTTC. It codes for CSVAGRGDRALNEQFF.